This passage covers 15 T cell receptor beta chains from one sample sequenced in a study of brain T cells in children with intractable seizures. TCRdb's table, derived via immunoSEQ multiplex PCR, lists solely in-frame clones and lacks some. The repertoire holds just under 65,000 clones, approximately 95% seen once, with 0.35% to 0.4% in the top ten. Sequencing was performed on peripheral blood, taken at surgery. These receptors all come from a boy under two years old with focal cortical dysplasia and intractable seizures.

The chain carries TRBV24-1 and TRBJ1-5; D uncertain. CDR1 is KGHDR, CDR2 SFDVKD, per germline. CDR3 length equals 13 residues. V was cut by 9 bases and J by 5 bases, with 13 bases left in between. The CDR3 region is CATSSRAYQPQHF. CDR3 in DNA: TGTGCCACCTCCTCTAGGGCGTATCAGCCCCAGCATTTT.

The V call is TRBV10-3, the J call TRBJ1-4; D remains ambiguous. This CDR3 spans 14 amino acids. Germline V gives CDR1 ENHRY, CDR2 SYGVKD. Deletions cut 2 bases from V and 8 bases from J, with 12 bases between. CDR3 coding DNA: TGTGCCATCAGTGAGCTAGTGGGTACCGAAAAACTGTTTTTT. It encodes CAISELVGTEKLFF.

The chain couples TRBV6-5 to TRBJ2-1; 10 bases fit TRBD1. V lost 4 bases to trimming and J lost 2 bases; unmatched junction nucleotides: 2. The CDR3 consists of 15 residues. Germline CDR1 MNHEY, CDR2 SVGAGI. Here the CDR3 reads CASSLDRGPYNEQFF. CDR3 in DNA: TGTGCCAGCAGTTTAGACAGGGGGCCCTACAATGAGCAGTTCTTC.

The chain has TRBV27 and TRBJ2-7, with unresolved D. Germline V gene data show CDR1 as MNHEY and CDR2 as SMNVEV (reference sequence). The CDR3 covers 14 residues. V gave up 0 bases and J gave up 2 bases, with 8 bases separating them. CDR3 in amino acids: CASSLSTKTYEQYF. Written as DNA, the CDR3 is TGTGCCAGCAGTTTATCCACAAAAACCTACGAGCAGTACTTC.

The V gene is TRBV5-1, the J gene TRBJ2-1; TRBD2 matches at 8 bases. Germline lookup yields CDR1 SGHRS and CDR2 YFSETQ. The CDR3 has 13 residues. V gave up 4 bases and J gave up 6 bases; unmatched junction bases: 3. CDR3 amino acids: CASSETSVNEQFF. The CDR3 coding sequence is TGCGCCAGCAGCGAGACTAGCGTCAATGAGCAGTTCTTC. The variable domain in full, completed from reference TRBV5-1 and TRBJ2-1, reads KAGVTQTPRYLIKTRGQQVTLSCSPISGHRSVSWYQQTPGQGLQFLFEYFSETQRNKGNFPGRFSGRQFSNSRSEMNVSTLELGDSALYLCASSETSVNEQFFGPGTRLTVL.

V usage is TRBV10-1 and J usage is TRBJ2-2, with D tentatively TRBD2 (6 bases). Germline V gene lookup returns CDR1 WNHNN and CDR2 SYGVQD (reference sequence). Trimming stripped 6 bases from V and 4 bases from J, with 12 bases between. CDR3 length equals 14 residues. CDR3 nucleotide sequence: TGCGCCAGCAGGGCGGGACCGGGCACCGGGGAGCTGTTTTTT. Its translation: CASRAGPGTGELFF.

J is TRBJ1-1 and V is TRBV27; 8 bases are a match to TRBD1. V shed 5 bases, J shed 6 bases, and the junction held 5 bases outside the gene matches. The CDR3 runs 13 residues. Germline V gene lookup returns CDR1 MNHEY and CDR2 SMNVEV (reference sequence). DNA of the CDR3: TGTGCCAGCAGTCCCGGGGGACAGGCTGAAGCTTTCTTT. Encoded protein: CASSPGGQAEAFF.

The chain couples TRBV7-2 to TRBJ1-2; 7 nucleotides align to TRBD1. From germline, CDR1 is SGHTA and CDR2 FQGNSA. The CDR3 spans 13 residues. With 4 bases clipped from V and 7 bases from J, the junction kept 6 bases outside the gene matches. The CDR3 DNA reads as TGTGCCAGCAGCTCCACAGGGGAGGGTGGCTACACCTTC. Its translation: CASSSTGEGGYTF.

The chain is built from TRBV5-1 and TRBJ1-6; TRBD1 matches at 10 bases. The CDR3 extends over 18 amino acids. CDR1 is SGHRS, CDR2 YFSETQ, per germline. The V gene end was trimmed by 2 bases and the J gene end by 9 bases; junction bases not matched to a gene: 14. The CDR3 is CASSLLPSGTGEGSPLHF. DNA of the CDR3: TGCGCCAGCAGCTTACTTCCCTCCGGGACAGGGGAAGGTTCACCCCTCCACTTT.

This rearrangement joins TRBV3-1 (or the pseudogene TRBV3-2) to TRBJ1-2; a weak D match, TRBD1 (5 bases). V was clipped by 1 base and J by 5 bases, with 11 bases between them. This CDR3 has 14 amino acids. The V gene's germline CDR1 is LGHDT and CDR2 YNNKEL (reference sequence). In nucleotides, the CDR3 is TGTGCCAGCAGCCAAGTGGGGGGAGCGTATGGCTACACCTTC. Its translation: CASSQVGGAYGYTF.

The chain employs TRBV4-2 and TRBJ2-3, with 10 nucleotides matching TRBD2. The CDR3 is 18 residues long. After removal of 1 base from V and 3 bases from J, the junction contained 10 bases not matched to a gene. Germline loops: CDR1 LGHNA, CDR2 YNFKEQ. CDR3 in amino acids: CASSQAASGRGRTDTQYF. The CDR3 DNA reads as TGTGCCAGCAGCCAAGCGGCTAGCGGGAGAGGTAGGACAGATACGCAGTATTTT.

The rearrangement links TRBV14 to TRBJ1-2; TRBD1 matches at 10 bases. The CDR3 is 15 amino acids. Germline V lookup: CDR1 SGHDN, CDR2 FVKESK. V dropped 4 bases and J dropped 8; count of bases not matched to a gene: 10. The CDR3 nucleotides are TGTGCCAGCAGCCTTTTTACCCCGGGACAGGGGGGCTACACCTTC. It encodes CASSLFTPGQGGYTF.

Here the CDR3 reads CASSLDTRRYTEAFF. CDR3 DNA: TGTGCCAGCAGCTTAGATACAAGGAGGTACACTGAAGCTTTCTTT. The chain has TRBV5-4 and TRBJ1-1; D unresolved. V was trimmed by 2 bases and J by 3 bases, leaving 14 bases between them. Per the germline V gene, CDR1 is SGHNT and CDR2 is YYREEE (reference sequence). The CDR3 consists of 15 residues.

This clone showed up just once. The CDR3 is CASSQVTSGHNEQFF. The CDR3 DNA reads as TGTGCCAGCAGCCAAGTGACTAGCGGCCACAATGAGCAGTTCTTC. This sequence joins TRBV3-1 (or the pseudogene TRBV3-2) and TRBJ2-1; 9 positions agree with TRBD2. From germline, CDR1 is LGHDT and CDR2 YNNKEL (reference sequence). There are 15 residues in the CDR3. V lost 1 base to trimming and J lost 5 bases; unmatched junction nucleotides: 3.

The rearrangement joins TRBV19 to TRBJ2-3; weak D call: TRBD2 (7 bases). Trimming shortened V by 4 bases and J by 5 bases, and 13 bases separated the two germline ends. Germline CDR1 and CDR2: LNHDA and SQIVND (reference sequence). The CDR3 is made up of 14 amino acids. The CDR3 spells CASSKGGPGDTQYF. CDR3 sequence (DNA): TGTGCCAGTAGTAAGGGGGGGCCAGGAGATACGCAGTATTTT.